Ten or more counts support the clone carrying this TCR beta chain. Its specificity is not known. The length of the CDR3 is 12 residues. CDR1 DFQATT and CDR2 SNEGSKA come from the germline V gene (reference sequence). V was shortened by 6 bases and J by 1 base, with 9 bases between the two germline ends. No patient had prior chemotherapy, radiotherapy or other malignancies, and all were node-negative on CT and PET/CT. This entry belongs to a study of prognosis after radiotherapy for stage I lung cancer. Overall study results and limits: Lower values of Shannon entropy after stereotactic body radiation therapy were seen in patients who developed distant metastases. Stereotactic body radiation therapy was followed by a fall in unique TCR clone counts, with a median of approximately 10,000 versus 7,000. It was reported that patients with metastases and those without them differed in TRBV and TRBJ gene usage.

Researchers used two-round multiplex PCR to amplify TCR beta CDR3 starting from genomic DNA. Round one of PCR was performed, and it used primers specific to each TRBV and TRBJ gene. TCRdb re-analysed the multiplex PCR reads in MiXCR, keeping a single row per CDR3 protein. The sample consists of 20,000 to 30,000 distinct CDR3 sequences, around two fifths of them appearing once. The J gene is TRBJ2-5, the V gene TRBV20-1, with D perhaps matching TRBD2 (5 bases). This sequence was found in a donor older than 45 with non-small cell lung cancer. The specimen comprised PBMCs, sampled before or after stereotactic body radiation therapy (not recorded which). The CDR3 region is CSAGITQETQYF. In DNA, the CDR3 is TGCAGTGCCGGGATTACCCAAGAGACCCAGTACTTC.